This passage covers 28 T cell receptor beta chains from one sample sequenced in a study of control samples from healthy donors and cancer patients. The table came from immunoSEQ multiplex PCR; TCRdb's copy has only in-frame clones and leaves some out. This sample carries 95,000 to 100,000 clones, more than 85% of them seen once, and the ten largest clones take approximately 8.4%. The sequenced sample consisted of blood. Receptors were obtained from a young man in good health.

The CDR3, as DNA: TGCGCCAGCAGCTTAGGTGTAAGGACGCGTAGCACAGATACGCAGTATTTT. It translates to CASSLGVRTRSTDTQYF. This chain uses TRBV5-1 with TRBJ2-3, with D uncertain. Trimming cost V 2 bases and J 0 bases, with 16 bases left between them. Germline loops: CDR1 SGHRS, CDR2 YFSETQ. CDR3 length: 17 amino acids.

The chain employs TRBV7-2 and TRBJ2-5; D uncertain. Germline values: CDR1 SGHTA, CDR2 FQGNSA. The V end was cut by 1 base, the J end by 2 bases, with 8 bases between. This CDR3 region has 14 residues. For the CDR3, the DNA is TGTGCCAGCAGCTTAGACGGCAGGCAAGAGACCCAGTACTTC. Residues: CASSLDGRQETQYF. Looking up the rest from reference TRBV7-2 and TRBJ2-5 gives the full variable domain: GAGVSQSPSNKVTEKGKDVELRCDPISGHTALYWYRQSLGQGLEFLIYFQGNSAPDKSGLPSDRFSAERTGGSVSTLTIQRTQQEDSAVYLCASSLDGRQETQYFGPGTRLLVL.

V usage is TRBV5-1 and J usage is TRBJ2-7; unclear D gene. The CDR3 covers 11 residues. Germline CDR1 reads SGHRS; CDR2 reads YFSETQ. V lost 3 bases to trimming and J lost 0 bases, with 1 base between them. CDR3 DNA sequence: TGCGCCAGCAGCTACTCCTACGAGCAGTACTTC. Translating it yields CASSYSYEQYF. Filled out from reference TRBV5-1 and TRBJ2-7, the complete variable domain reads KAGVTQTPRYLIKTRGQQVTLSCSPISGHRSVSWYQQTPGQGLQFLFEYFSETQRNKGNFPGRFSGRQFSNSRSEMNVSTLELGDSALYLCASSYSYEQYFGPGTRLTVT.

The rearrangement uses TRBV7-3 and TRBJ2-3; D is undetermined. Germline values: CDR1 SGHTA, CDR2 FQGTGA. This CDR3 region has 13 residues. Trimming cost V 2 bases and J 6 bases, with 9 bases left between them. CDR3 nucleotide sequence: TGTGCCAGCAGCTTACCCTTCGGGGATACGCAGTATTTT. Its translation: CASSLPFGDTQYF.

Only a few counts were recorded for this clone. The chain carries TRBV7-6 and TRBJ1-6; tentatively, D is TRBD1 (5 bases). CDR3 length equals 15 residues. Trimming removed 0 bases from V and 9 bases from J, with 12 bases in between. The germline V gene encodes CDR1 SGHVS and CDR2 FNYEAQ. CDR3 residues: CASSLASGSSSPLHF. The DNA for the CDR3 is TGTGCCAGCAGCTTAGCCTCAGGGTCGAGTTCACCCCTCCACTTT.

A few counts support this clone. The chain links TRBV9 to TRBJ1-1; 7 bases line up with TRBD1. Germline-derived CDR1 and CDR2 are SGDLS and YYNGEE. This CDR3 contains 14 residues. The J segment lost 4 bases and the V segment lost 3 bases, leaving 6 bases of the junction unmatched. The CDR3 DNA reads as TGTGCCAGCAGCGACCCATCAGGGGGCACTGAAGCTTTCTTT. Amino acid sequence: CASSDPSGGTEAFF.

J is TRBJ1-4 and V is TRBV28; the D is unclear. V was shortened by 7 bases and J by 4 bases, with 10 bases between the two germline ends. The germline V gene encodes CDR1 MDHEN and CDR2 SYDVKM. The CDR3 extends over 13 amino acids. CDR3 DNA sequence: TGTGCCAGCAACGAGGGTTATAATGAAAAACTGTTTTTT. It specifies CASNEGYNEKLFF.

The rearrangement uses TRBV6-2 or TRBV6-3 and TRBJ2-7; D call uncertain. V was clipped by 5 bases and J by 3 bases, with 17 bases between them. The length of the CDR3 is 15 residues. Germline CDR1 MNHEY, CDR2 SVGEGT. The CDR3 sequence is CASSPAEELFYEQYF. In nucleotides, the CDR3 is TGTGCCAGCAGTCCGGCTGAGGAACTTTTCTACGAGCAGTACTTC.

This clone was seen just once. Other DNA variants within this sample encode the same CDR3. The chain joins TRBV6-5 to TRBJ1-6; D possibly corresponds to TRBD1 (5 bases). Trimming took off 7 bases at V and 9 bases at J, with 13 bases between the two ends. CDR1 and CDR2 (germline): MNHEY, SVGAGI. The CDR3 runs 13 residues. The CDR3 DNA is TGTGCCAGCATACCGGGGGGTGGTTCACCCCTCCACTTT. Translation gives CASIPGGGSPLHF.

The chain recombines TRBV4-2 with TRBJ2-1; D is perhaps TRBD2 (6 bases). CDR3 size: 16 residues. Deletions cut 1 base from V and 5 bases from J, with 15 bases between. The V gene's germline CDR1 is LGHNA and CDR2 YNFKEQ. The CDR3 nucleotides are TGTGCCAGCAGCCAAGCCCCGGTGGTAGCGGACAATGAGCAGTTCTTC. Amino acid sequence: CASSQAPVVADNEQFF.

V usage is TRBV5-1 and J usage is TRBJ2-7, with TRBD2 matching over 7 bases. With 0 bases clipped from V and 7 bases from J, the junction kept 7 bases outside the gene matches. The CDR3 sequence is 14 residues long. Germline-derived CDR1 and CDR2 are SGHRS and YFSETQ. The CDR3 DNA follows: TGCGCCAGCAGCTTGGATAAACCCGGGGGGGAGCAGTACTTC. Its protein is CASSLDKPGGEQYF.

This CDR3 reads CASSDGGMNTEAFF. The DNA for the CDR3 is TGTGCCAGCAGCGACGGAGGGATGAACACTGAAGCTTTCTTT. The chain links TRBV7-2 to TRBJ1-1; no clear D. From germline, CDR1 is SGHTA and CDR2 FQGNSA. CDR3 size: 14 residues. Trimming pared 5 bases from V and 0 bases from J, leaving 10 bases between.

V usage is TRBV27 and J usage is TRBJ1-3; D ambiguous. The CDR3 covers 13 residues. The V gene's germline CDR1 is MNHEY and CDR2 SMNVEV (reference sequence). With 8 bases removed from V and 0 bases from J, the gap between germline ends came to 8 bases. Here the CDR3 DNA reads TGTGCCAGCCGGGCTTTCTCTGGAAACACCATATATTTT. This codes for CASRAFSGNTIYF.

This clone was observed a single time. This chain links TRBV12-5 with TRBJ1-3; tentative D call: TRBD1 (5 bases). The CDR3 spans 15 residues. Germline lookup yields CDR1 LGHNT and CDR2 FRNRAP. V gave up 1 base and J gave up 3 bases, with 10 bases separating them. The CDR3 DNA follows: TGTGCTAGTGGTTTGGGAGGGGAGGGTGGAAACACCATATATTTT. Protein sequence: CASGLGGEGGNTIYF.

The V and J genes are TRBV28 and TRBJ2-7; 9 bases align to TRBD1. The CDR3 is made up of 15 amino acids. The V gene's germline CDR1 is MDHEN and CDR2 SYDVKM. Losses at the gene ends were 5 bases for V and 5 bases for J; bases not matched to a gene: 10. The CDR3 nucleotides read TGTGCCAGCAGTAGCCTCCGGGACAGGGTCCACGAGCAGTACTTC. As protein: CASSSLRDRVHEQYF.

This chain uses TRBV27 with TRBJ1-6, with D possibly matching TRBD1 (6 bases). Trimming shortened V by 2 bases and J by 10 bases, and 15 bases separated the two germline ends. CDR1 MNHEY and CDR2 SMNVEV come from the germline V gene (reference sequence). CDR3 length: 15 amino acids. CDR3 region: CASSLITGNLSPLHF. CDR3 nucleotide sequence: TGTGCCAGCAGTTTAATTACAGGGAATCTCTCACCCCTCCACTTT.

This chain links TRBV5-5 with TRBJ1-4; unclear D gene. The ends were cut back, 2 bases at V and 0 bases at J, with 17 bases in the middle. The CDR3 is made up of 18 amino acids. CDR1 SGHKS and CDR2 YYEKEE come from the germline V gene (reference sequence). CDR3 region: CASSFYEYVIATNEKLFF. CDR3 DNA: TGTGCCAGCAGCTTTTATGAGTACGTGATTGCAACTAATGAAAAACTGTTTTTT.

The J gene is TRBJ2-1, the V gene TRBV7-2; possible D gene TRBD2, 6 bases. Germline CDR1 is SGHTA and CDR2 is FQGNSA. Trimming took 5 bases from V and 7 from J, leaving 18 bases between them. The CDR3 is made up of 15 amino acids. In DNA form, the CDR3 reads TGTGCCAGCAGCCAGGCGGGGTTTCGGGTAAATGAGCAGTTCTTC. This gives the protein CASSQAGFRVNEQFF.

This clone showed up just once. CDR3 region: CASSQRLAGGDQYF. The CDR3, as DNA: TGTGCCAGCAGCCAAAGACTAGCGGGGGGCGATCAGTATTTT. The rearrangement uses TRBV3-1 (or the pseudogene TRBV3-2) and TRBJ2-3; 13 bases match TRBD2. This CDR3 spans 14 amino acids. V shed 2 bases, J shed 12 bases, and the junction held 5 bases outside the gene matches. Per the germline V gene, CDR1 is LGHDT and CDR2 is YNNKEL (reference sequence).

The chain carries TRBV19 and TRBJ2-1; tentative D call: TRBD2 (6 bases). The CDR3 is 14 amino acids. Germline CDR1 and CDR2: LNHDA and SQIVND (reference sequence). Trimming stripped 7 bases from V and 6 bases from J, with 16 bases between. CDR3 in amino acids: CASIFRSSANEQFF. The CDR3 nucleotides read TGTGCCAGTATATTTCGTTCTAGCGCCAATGAGCAGTTCTTC.

This clone was counted a few times. V usage is TRBV19 and J usage is TRBJ1-5, with no clear D. V lost 3 bases and J lost 9, with 12 bases in between. CDR1 LNHDA and CDR2 SQIVND come from the germline V gene (reference sequence). The CDR3 is made up of 13 amino acids. The CDR3 here is CASSIPGLTPQHF. The CDR3 coding sequence is TGTGCCAGTAGTATCCCAGGTCTAACGCCCCAGCATTTT.

This clone was seen a single time. The CDR3 region has the DNA TGTGCCTGGAGTACCTCTGTTGACACTGAAGCTTTCTTT. The encoded protein is CAWSTSVDTEAFF. The genes are TRBV30 and TRBJ1-1; D is undetermined. The CDR3 runs 13 residues. CDR1 is GTSNPN, CDR2 SVGIG, per germline (reference sequence). Trimming took off 2 bases at V and 3 bases at J, with 10 bases between the two ends.

V usage is TRBV6-5 and J usage is TRBJ2-1; 14 bases line up with TRBD2. CDR1 and CDR2 (germline): MNHEY, SVGAGI. The CDR3 sequence is 15 residues long. The ends lost 7 bases at V and 14 bases at J; junction bases unmatched: 13. The CDR3 reads CASTPPGLAGAVEFF. CDR3 in DNA: TGTGCCAGCACCCCTCCGGGACTAGCGGGAGCGGTTGAGTTCTTC.

This chain joins TRBV7-9 and TRBJ1-1; D may be TRBD1 (6 bases). The V gene lost 4 bases and the J gene lost 6 bases, with 15 bases spanning the gap. Germline-derived CDR1 and CDR2 are SEHNR and FQNEAQ (reference sequence). The CDR3 is made up of 14 amino acids. This CDR3 reads CASSSRGRGSEAFF. The CDR3 bases are TGTGCCAGCAGCTCACGGGGGCGGGGATCTGAAGCTTTCTTT.

This rearrangement joins TRBV28 to TRBJ1-5, with D uncertain. Germline V gene sequence: CDR1 MDHEN, CDR2 SYDVKM. Trimming removed 8 bases at V and 4 bases at J, with 15 bases between. The CDR3 sequence is 14 residues long. CDR3 DNA sequence: TGTGCCAGCGGAGCCAATGAGGGAAATCAGCCCCAGCATTTT. Its protein product is CASGANEGNQPQHF.

This clone was counted a single time. This chain uses TRBV6-6 with TRBJ2-7; TRBD1 might be the D (6 bases). CDR1 MNHNY and CDR2 SVGAGI come from the germline V gene (reference sequence). The V end was cut by 5 bases, the J end by 4 bases, with 9 bases between. This CDR3 spans 12 amino acids. The CDR3 DNA reads as TGTGCCAGCAGTAGGACAGATTACGAGCAGTACTTC. It translates to CASSRTDYEQYF.

The chain uses TRBV4-2 and TRBJ2-1; D not certain. V was shortened by 3 bases and J by 6 bases, with 3 bases between the two germline ends. This CDR3 region has 11 residues. Germline V gives CDR1 LGHNA, CDR2 YNFKEQ. CDR3 coding DNA: TGTGCCAGCAGCCAGGTCAATGAGCAGTTCTTC. Amino acid sequence: CASSQVNEQFF.

Ten or more counts support this clone. The gene calls are TRBV5-1 and TRBJ1-6; TRBD1 might be the D (5 bases). The CDR3 spans 15 residues. V gave up 2 bases and J gave up 10 bases, with 16 bases separating them. Germline lookup yields CDR1 SGHRS and CDR2 YFSETQ. CDR3 residues: CASSFQAGGKSPLHF. For the CDR3, the DNA is TGCGCCAGCAGCTTCCAGGCGGGGGGAAAGTCACCCCTCCACTTT. The variable domain in full, completed from reference TRBV5-1 and TRBJ1-6, reads KAGVTQTPRYLIKTRGQQVTLSCSPISGHRSVSWYQQTPGQGLQFLFEYFSETQRNKGNFPGRFSGRQFSNSRSEMNVSTLELGDSALYLCASSFQAGGKSPLHFGNGTRLTVT.